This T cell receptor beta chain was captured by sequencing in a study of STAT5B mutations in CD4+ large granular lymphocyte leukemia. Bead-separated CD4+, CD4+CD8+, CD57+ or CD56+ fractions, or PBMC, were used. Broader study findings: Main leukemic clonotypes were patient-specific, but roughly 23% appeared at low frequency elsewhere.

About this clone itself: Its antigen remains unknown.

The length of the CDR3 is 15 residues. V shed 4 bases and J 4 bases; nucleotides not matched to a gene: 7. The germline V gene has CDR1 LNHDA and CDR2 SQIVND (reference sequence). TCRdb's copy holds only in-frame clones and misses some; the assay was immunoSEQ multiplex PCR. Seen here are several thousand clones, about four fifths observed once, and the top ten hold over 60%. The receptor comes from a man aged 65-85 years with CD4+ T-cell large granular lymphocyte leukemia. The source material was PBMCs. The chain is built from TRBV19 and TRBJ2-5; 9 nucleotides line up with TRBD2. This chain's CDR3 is CASSTSGGWGETQYF. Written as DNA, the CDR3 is TGTGCCAGTAGTACCAGCGGGGGGTGGGGAGAGACCCAGTACTTC.